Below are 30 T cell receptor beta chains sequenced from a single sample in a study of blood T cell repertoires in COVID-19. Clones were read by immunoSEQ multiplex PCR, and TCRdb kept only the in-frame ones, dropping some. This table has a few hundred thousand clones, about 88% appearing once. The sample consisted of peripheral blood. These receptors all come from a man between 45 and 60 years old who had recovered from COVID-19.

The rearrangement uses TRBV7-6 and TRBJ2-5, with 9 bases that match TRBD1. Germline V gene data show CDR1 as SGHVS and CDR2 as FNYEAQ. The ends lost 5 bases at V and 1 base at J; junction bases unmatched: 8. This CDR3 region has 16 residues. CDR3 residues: CASSQGTGITQETQYF. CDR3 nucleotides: TGTGCCAGCAGCCAAGGGACAGGGATAACCCAAGAGACCCAGTACTTC.

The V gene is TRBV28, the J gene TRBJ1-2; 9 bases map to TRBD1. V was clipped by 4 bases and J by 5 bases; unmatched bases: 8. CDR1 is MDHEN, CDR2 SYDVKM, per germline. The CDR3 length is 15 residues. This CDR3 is CASSSAGTGNYGYTF. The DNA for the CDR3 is TGTGCCAGCAGTTCCGCCGGGACAGGGAATTATGGCTACACCTTC.

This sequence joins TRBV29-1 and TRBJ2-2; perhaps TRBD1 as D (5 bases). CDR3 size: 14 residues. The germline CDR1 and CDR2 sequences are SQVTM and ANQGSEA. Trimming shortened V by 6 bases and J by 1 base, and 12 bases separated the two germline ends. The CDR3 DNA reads TGCAGCGTCAAGGGGCAGCGGAACACCGGGGAGCTGTTTTTT. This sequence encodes CSVKGQRNTGELFF.

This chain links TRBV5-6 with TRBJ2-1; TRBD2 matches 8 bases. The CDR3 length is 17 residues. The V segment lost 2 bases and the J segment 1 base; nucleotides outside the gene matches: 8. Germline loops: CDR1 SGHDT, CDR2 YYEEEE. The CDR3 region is CASSFLVSGISYNEQFF. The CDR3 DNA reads TGTGCCAGCAGCTTTTTAGTTAGCGGGATTTCCTACAATGAGCAGTTCTTC.

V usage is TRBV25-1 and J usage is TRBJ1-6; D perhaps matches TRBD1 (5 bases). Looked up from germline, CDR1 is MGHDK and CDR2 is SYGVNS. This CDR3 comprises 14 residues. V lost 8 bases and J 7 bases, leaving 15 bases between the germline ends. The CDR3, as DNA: TGTGCCAGCGGGGGGACGGACACCAATTCACCCCTCCACTTT. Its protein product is CASGGTDTNSPLHF.

The CDR3: CASSWDRRTEAFF. In DNA, the CDR3 is TGTGCCAGCAGTTGGGACAGGCGCACTGAAGCTTTCTTT. The J gene is TRBJ1-1, the V gene TRBV6-5; 8 nucleotides line up with TRBD1. The CDR3 has 13 amino acids. V shed 4 bases, J shed 4 bases, and the junction held 2 bases outside the gene matches. Germline CDR1 is MNHEY and CDR2 is SVGAGI.

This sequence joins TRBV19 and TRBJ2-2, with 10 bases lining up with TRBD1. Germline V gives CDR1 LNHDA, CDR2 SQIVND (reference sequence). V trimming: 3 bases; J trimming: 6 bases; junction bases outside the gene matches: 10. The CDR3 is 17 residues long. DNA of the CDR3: TGTGCCAGTAGTATGATGACAGGGGGCACGGTGGCCGGGGAGCTGTTTTTT. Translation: CASSMMTGGTVAGELFF.

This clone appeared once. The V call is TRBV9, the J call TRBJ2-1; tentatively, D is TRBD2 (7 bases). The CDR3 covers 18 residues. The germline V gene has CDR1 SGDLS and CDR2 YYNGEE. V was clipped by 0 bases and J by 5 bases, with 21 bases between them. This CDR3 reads CASSVGLAGGGRDNEQFF. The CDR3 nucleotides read TGTGCCAGCAGCGTAGGACTAGCAGGAGGGGGGAGGGACAATGAGCAGTTCTTC. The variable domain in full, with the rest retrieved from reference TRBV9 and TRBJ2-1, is DSGVTQTPKHLITATGQRVTLRCSPRSGDLSVYWYQQSLDQGLQFLIQYYNGEERAKGNILERFSAQQFPDLHSELNLSSLELGDSALYFCASSVGLAGGGRDNEQFFGPGTRLTVL.

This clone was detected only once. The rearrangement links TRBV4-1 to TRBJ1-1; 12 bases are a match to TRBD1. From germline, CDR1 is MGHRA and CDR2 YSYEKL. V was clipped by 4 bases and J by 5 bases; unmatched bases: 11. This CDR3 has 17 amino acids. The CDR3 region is CASSLTGTGGARTEAFF. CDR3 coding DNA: TGCGCCAGCAGCCTAACCGGGACAGGGGGCGCGAGGACTGAAGCTTTCTTT.

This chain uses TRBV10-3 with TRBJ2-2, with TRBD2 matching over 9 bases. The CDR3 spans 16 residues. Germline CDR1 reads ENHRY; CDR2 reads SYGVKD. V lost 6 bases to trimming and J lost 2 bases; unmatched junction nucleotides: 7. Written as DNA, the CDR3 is TGTGCCATCAGGCCCATAGCGGGAGTCAACACCGGGGAGCTGTTTTTT. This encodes CAIRPIAGVNTGELFF.

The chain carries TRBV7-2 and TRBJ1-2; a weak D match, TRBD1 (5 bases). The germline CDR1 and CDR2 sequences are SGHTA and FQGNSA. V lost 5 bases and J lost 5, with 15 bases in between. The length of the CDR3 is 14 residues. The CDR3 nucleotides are TGTGCCAGCAGCGGGGCCGTTCAAGGGTATGGCTACACCTTC. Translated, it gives CASSGAVQGYGYTF.

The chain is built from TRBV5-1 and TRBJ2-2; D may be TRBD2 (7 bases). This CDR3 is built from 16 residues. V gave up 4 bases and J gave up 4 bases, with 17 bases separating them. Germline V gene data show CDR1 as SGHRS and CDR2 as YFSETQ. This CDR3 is CASSTLPGGGTGELFF. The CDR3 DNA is TGCGCCAGCAGCACCCTCCCGGGGGGCGGCACCGGGGAGCTGTTTTTT.

CDR3 DNA: TGTGCCAGCAGTTTCCCAGGGCCGACCACTGAAGCTTTCTTT. Its protein product is CASSFPGPTTEAFF. The genes are TRBV28 and TRBJ1-1; maybe TRBD1 (5 bases). CDR3 length: 14 residues. Trimming removed 3 bases at V and 4 bases at J, with 12 bases between. Germline V gene data show CDR1 as MDHEN and CDR2 as SYDVKM.

CDR3 nucleotide sequence: TGTGCCAGCAGTAGCCCCGATGGACAGGACTCCTACAATGAGCAGTTCTTC. Protein sequence: CASSSPDGQDSYNEQFF. The rearrangement links TRBV27 to TRBJ2-1; TRBD1 agrees at 7 bases. J was trimmed by 0 bases and V by 5 bases; bases with no gene match: 10. This CDR3 contains 17 residues. The V gene's germline CDR1 is MNHEY and CDR2 SMNVEV (reference sequence).

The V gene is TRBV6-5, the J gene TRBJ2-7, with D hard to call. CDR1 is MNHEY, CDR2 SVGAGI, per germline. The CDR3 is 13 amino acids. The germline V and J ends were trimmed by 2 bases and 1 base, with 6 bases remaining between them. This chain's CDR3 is CASSYGKSYEQYF. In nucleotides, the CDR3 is TGTGCCAGCAGTTACGGCAAATCCTACGAGCAGTACTTC.

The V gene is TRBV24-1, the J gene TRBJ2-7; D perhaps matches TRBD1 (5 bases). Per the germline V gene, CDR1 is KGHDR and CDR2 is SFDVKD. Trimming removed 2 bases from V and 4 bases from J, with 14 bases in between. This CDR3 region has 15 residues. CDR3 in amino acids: CATSDSYGRVYEQYF. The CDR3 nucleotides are TGTGCCACCAGTGATTCCTATGGCAGGGTTTACGAGCAGTACTTC.

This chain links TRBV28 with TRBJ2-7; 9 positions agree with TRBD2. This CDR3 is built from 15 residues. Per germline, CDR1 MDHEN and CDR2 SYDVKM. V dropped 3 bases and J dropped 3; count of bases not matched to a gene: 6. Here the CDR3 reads CASSFQRGANYEQYF. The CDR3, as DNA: TGTGCCAGCAGTTTCCAGCGGGGGGCCAACTACGAGCAGTACTTC. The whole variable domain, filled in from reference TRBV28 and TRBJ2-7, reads DVKVTQSSRYLVKRTGEKVFLECVQDMDHENMFWYRQDPGLGLRLIYFSYDVKMKEKGDIPEGYSVSREKKERFSLILESASTNQTSMYLCASSFQRGANYEQYFGPGTRLTVT.

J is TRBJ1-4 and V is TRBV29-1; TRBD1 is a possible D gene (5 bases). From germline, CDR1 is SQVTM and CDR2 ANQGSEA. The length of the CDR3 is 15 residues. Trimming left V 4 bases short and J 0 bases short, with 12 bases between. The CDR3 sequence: CSVAPRGATNEKLFF. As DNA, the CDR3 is TGCAGCGTTGCCCCGCGGGGGGCAACTAATGAAAAACTGTTTTTT.

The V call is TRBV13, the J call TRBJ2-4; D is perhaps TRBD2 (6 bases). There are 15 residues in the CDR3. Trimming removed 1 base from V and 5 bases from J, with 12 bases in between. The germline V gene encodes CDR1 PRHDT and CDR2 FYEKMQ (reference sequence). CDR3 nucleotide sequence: TGTGCCAGCAGCTTAGAGGTGGGCGGGGAAAACATTCAGTACTTC. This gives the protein CASSLEVGGENIQYF. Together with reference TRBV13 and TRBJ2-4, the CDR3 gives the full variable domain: AAGVIQSPRHLIKEKRETATLKCYPIPRHDTVYWYQQGPGQDPQFLISFYEKMQSDKGSIPDRFSAQQFSDYHSELNMSSLELGDSALYFCASSLEVGGENIQYFGAGTRLSVL.

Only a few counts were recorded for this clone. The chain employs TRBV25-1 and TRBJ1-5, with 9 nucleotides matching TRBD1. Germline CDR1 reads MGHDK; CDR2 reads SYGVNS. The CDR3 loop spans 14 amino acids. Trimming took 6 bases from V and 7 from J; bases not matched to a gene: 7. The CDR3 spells CASSMTGGDQPQHF. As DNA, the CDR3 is TGTGCCAGCAGCATGACAGGGGGTGACCAGCCCCAGCATTTT.

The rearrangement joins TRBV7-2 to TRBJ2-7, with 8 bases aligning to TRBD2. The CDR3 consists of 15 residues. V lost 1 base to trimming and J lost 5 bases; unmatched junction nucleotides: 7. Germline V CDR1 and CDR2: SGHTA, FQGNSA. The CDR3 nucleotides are TGTGCCAGCAGCTTAGATTCCGGGACTAGGAACGAGCAGTACTTC. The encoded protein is CASSLDSGTRNEQYF.

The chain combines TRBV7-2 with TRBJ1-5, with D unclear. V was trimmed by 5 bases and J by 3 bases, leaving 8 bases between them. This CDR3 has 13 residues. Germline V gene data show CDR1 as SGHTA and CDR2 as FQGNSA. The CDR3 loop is CASSPRVNQPQHF. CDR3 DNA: TGTGCCAGCAGCCCTCGGGTCAATCAGCCCCAGCATTTT. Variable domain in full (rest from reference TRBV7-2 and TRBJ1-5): GAGVSQSPSNKVTEKGKDVELRCDPISGHTALYWYRQSLGQGLEFLIYFQGNSAPDKSGLPSDRFSAERTGGSVSTLTIQRTQQEDSAVYLCASSPRVNQPQHFGDGTRLSIL.

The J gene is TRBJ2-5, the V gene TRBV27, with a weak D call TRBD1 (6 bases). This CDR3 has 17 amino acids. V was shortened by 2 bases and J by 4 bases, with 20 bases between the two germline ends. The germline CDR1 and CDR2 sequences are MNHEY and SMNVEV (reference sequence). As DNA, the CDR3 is TGTGCCAGCAGTTTAAGGGCCCAGGGGTTAGGGGTAGAGACCCAGTACTTC. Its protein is CASSLRAQGLGVETQYF.

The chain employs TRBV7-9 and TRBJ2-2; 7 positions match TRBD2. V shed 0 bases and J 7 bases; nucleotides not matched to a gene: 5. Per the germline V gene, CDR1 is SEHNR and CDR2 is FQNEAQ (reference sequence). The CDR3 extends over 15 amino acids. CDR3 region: CASSLAGGQNGELFF. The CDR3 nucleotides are TGTGCCAGCAGCTTAGCGGGAGGGCAGAACGGGGAGCTGTTTTTT.

The CDR3 reads CASSPVPTDTQYF. CDR3 DNA: TGTGCCAGCAGCCCGGTTCCCACAGATACGCAGTATTTT. The chain combines TRBV7-8 with TRBJ2-3; D is uncertain. Germline CDR1 reads SGHVS; CDR2 reads FQNEAQ. The CDR3 loop spans 13 amino acids. V gave up 5 bases and J gave up 2 bases, with 8 bases separating them.

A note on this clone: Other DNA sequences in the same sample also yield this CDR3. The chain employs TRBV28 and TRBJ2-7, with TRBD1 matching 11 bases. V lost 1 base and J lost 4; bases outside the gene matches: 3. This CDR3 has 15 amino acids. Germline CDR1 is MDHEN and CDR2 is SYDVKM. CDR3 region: CASSLSGTGGYEQYF. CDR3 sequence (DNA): TGTGCCAGCAGTTTATCTGGGACAGGGGGTTACGAGCAGTACTTC.

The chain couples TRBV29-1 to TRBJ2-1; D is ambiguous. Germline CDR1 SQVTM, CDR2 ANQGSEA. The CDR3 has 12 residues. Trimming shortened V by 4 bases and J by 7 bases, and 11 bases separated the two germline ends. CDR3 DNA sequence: TGCAGCGTTGGGGTGTCGACAAATGAGCAGTTCTTC. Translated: CSVGVSTNEQFF.

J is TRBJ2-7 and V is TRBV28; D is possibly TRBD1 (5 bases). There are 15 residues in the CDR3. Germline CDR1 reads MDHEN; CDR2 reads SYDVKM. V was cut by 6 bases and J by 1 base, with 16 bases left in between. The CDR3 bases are TGTGCCAGCAGCCTCGACAGAAGATCATCCTACGAGCAGTACTTC. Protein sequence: CASSLDRRSSYEQYF.

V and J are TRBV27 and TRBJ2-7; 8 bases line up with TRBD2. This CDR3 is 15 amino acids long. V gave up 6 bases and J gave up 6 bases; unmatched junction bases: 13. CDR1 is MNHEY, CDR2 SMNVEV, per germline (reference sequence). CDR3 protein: CASSPGGLAGSEQYF. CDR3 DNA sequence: TGTGCCAGCAGCCCGGGGGGGCTAGCGGGTAGCGAGCAGTACTTC.

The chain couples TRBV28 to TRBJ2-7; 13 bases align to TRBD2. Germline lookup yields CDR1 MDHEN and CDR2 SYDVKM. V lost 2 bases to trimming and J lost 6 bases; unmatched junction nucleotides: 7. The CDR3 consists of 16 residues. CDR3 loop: CASSLRLAGGKAEQYF. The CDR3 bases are TGTGCCAGCAGTTTAAGACTAGCGGGAGGCAAAGCCGAGCAGTACTTC.